What follows are 28 T cell receptor beta chains derived from one specimen sequenced in a study of cytomegalovirus exposure and HLA in healthy donors. The PCR contained 60 Vbeta and 13 Jbeta primers. Method: immunoSEQ multiplex PCR; TCRdb's copy keeps in-frame clones and lacks some. The sample records tens of thousands of clones, approximately 70% being singletons. The material sequenced was PBMCs. The receptors shown here come from a man in his thirties or forties in good health and CMV-seronegative.

The rearrangement links TRBV18 to TRBJ1-1; D is perhaps TRBD1 (6 bases). Germline lookup yields CDR1 KGHSH and CDR2 LQKENI. V gave up 3 bases and J gave up 0 bases, with 11 bases separating them. This CDR3 spans 15 amino acids. Written as DNA, the CDR3 is TGTGCCAGCTCACCTGCTACAGGGTTGAACACTGAAGCTTTCTTT. Its translation is CASSPATGLNTEAFF. Variable domain in full (rest from reference TRBV18 and TRBJ1-1): NAGVMQNPRHLVRRRGQEARLRCSPMKGHSHVYWYRQLPEEGLKFMVYLQKENIIDESGMPKERFSAEFPKEGPSILRIQQVVRGDSAAYFCASSPATGLNTEAFFGQGTRLTVV.

J is TRBJ1-2 and V is TRBV20-1; D is undetermined. Trimming left V 0 bases short and J 4 bases short, with 3 bases between. CDR3 size: 11 residues. CDR1 DFQATT and CDR2 SNEGSKA come from the germline V gene (reference sequence). The CDR3 bases are TGCAGTGCTAGAGACCGCTATGGCTACACCTTC. Translation: CSARDRYGYTF.

The sample holds a few counts of this clone. The chain combines TRBV29-1 with TRBJ2-7; weak D call: TRBD2 (6 bases). Looked up from germline, CDR1 is SQVTM and CDR2 is ANQGSEA. Trimming left V 6 bases short and J 1 base short, with 16 bases between. CDR3 length equals 14 residues. This CDR3 is CSVQTDGTSYEQYF. The CDR3 region has the DNA TGCAGCGTCCAGACAGACGGGACTTCCTACGAGCAGTACTTC.

The chain links TRBV5-1 to TRBJ1-5; D is possibly TRBD1 (6 bases). The CDR3 spans 14 residues. Trimming left V 4 bases short and J 5 bases short, with 13 bases between. Looked up from germline, CDR1 is SGHRS and CDR2 is YFSETQ. DNA of the CDR3: TGCGCCAGCAGCGTTACCTCAGGGGATCAGCCCCAGCATTTT. Protein sequence: CASSVTSGDQPQHF.

V is TRBV7-2 and J is TRBJ2-2; D is ambiguous. This CDR3 is 14 amino acids long. The V gene lost 1 base and the J gene lost 1 base, with 4 bases spanning the gap. CDR1 and CDR2 from the germline V gene are SGHTA and FQGNSA. CDR3 amino acids: CASSLGQNTGELFF. The CDR3 DNA is TGTGCCAGCAGCTTAGGGCAGAACACCGGGGAGCTGTTTTTT.

This rearrangement joins TRBV5-4 to TRBJ1-1, with TRBD1 matching over 7 bases. Germline lookup yields CDR1 SGHNT and CDR2 YYREEE (reference sequence). This CDR3 has 15 residues. Trimming at V came to 4 bases and at J to 3 bases, leaving 9 bases not matched to a gene. The DNA for the CDR3 is TGTGCCAGCAGCCGGCCGGACAGGTATGACACTGAAGCTTTCTTT. Translation gives CASSRPDRYDTEAFF. Together with reference TRBV5-4 and TRBJ1-1, the CDR3 gives the full variable domain: ETGVTQSPTHLIKTRGQQVTLRCSSQSGHNTVSWYQQALGQGPQFIFQYYREEENGRGNFPPRFSGLQFPNYSSELNVNALELDDSALYLCASSRPDRYDTEAFFGQGTRLTVV.

The chain joins TRBV19 to TRBJ2-5; D may be TRBD1 (5 bases). Germline CDR1 and CDR2: LNHDA and SQIVND (reference sequence). The CDR3 totals 14 residues. Trimming removed 5 bases at V and 7 bases at J, with 17 bases between. As DNA, the CDR3 is TGTGCCAGTAGTCCACAGGTGATGATGGCGACCCAGTACTTC. Encoded protein: CASSPQVMMATQYF.

The V and J genes are TRBV5-1 and TRBJ2-7; 16 bases map to TRBD2. J gave up 5 bases and V 3 bases, and 2 bases lay outside the gene matches. This CDR3 is 15 amino acids long. Germline V gene sequence: CDR1 SGHRS, CDR2 YFSETQ. CDR3 coding DNA: TGCGCCAGCAGCTCGGGACTAGCGGGAGGGAACGAGCAGTACGTC. Its translation: CASSSGLAGGNEQYV.

This chain joins TRBV13 and TRBJ1-1; no firm D call. The CDR3 sequence is 15 residues long. With 0 bases removed from V and 3 bases from J, the gap between germline ends came to 11 bases. Germline CDR1 and CDR2: PRHDT and FYEKMQ (reference sequence). The CDR3 reads CASSLGQQQHTEAFF. The CDR3 nucleotides read TGTGCCAGCAGCTTAGGCCAACAGCAGCACACTGAAGCTTTCTTT.

The chain employs TRBV4-1 and TRBJ2-7, with TRBD2 identical over 10 bases. This CDR3 comprises 15 residues. Losses at the gene ends were 1 base for V and 4 bases for J; bases not matched to a gene: 4. CDR1 is MGHRA, CDR2 YSYEKL, per germline. The CDR3 region has the DNA TGCGCCAGCAGCCAAGTGGTAGCGGGGGGTTACGAGCAGTACTTC. It yields the protein CASSQVVAGGYEQYF.

In the case of this clone: The CDR3 ends on some other residue instead of the conserved phenylalanine or tryptophan, so this is likely a read error. V is TRBV30 and J is TRBJ1-2; the D is unclear. Germline V gene lookup returns CDR1 GTSNPN and CDR2 SVGIG (reference sequence). The CDR3 covers 13 residues. Trimming removed 6 bases at V and 1 base at J, with 12 bases between. The CDR3 coding sequence is TGTGCCTGCCTCCACGGGAGTAACTATGGCTACACCCTC. Translating it yields CACLHGSNYGYTL.

This clone was counted between two and nine times. This chain uses TRBV14 with TRBJ1-1; D may be TRBD1 (6 bases). Germline loops: CDR1 SGHDN, CDR2 FVKESK. CDR3 size: 22 residues. V gave up 3 bases and J gave up 0 bases, with 32 bases separating them. The DNA for the CDR3 is TGTGCCAGCAGCCATCTCTCCCGAGGACAGCCTCTACATTCTAACATGAACACTGAAGCTTTCTTT. Translated, it gives CASSHLSRGQPLHSNMNTEAFF.

The J gene is TRBJ1-4, the V gene TRBV30; weak D call: TRBD1 (6 bases). This CDR3 spans 16 amino acids. The germline V gene encodes CDR1 GTSNPN and CDR2 SVGIG (reference sequence). V was pared by 4 bases and J by 0 bases, with 15 bases between. CDR3 sequence: CAWTFGGLATNEKLFF. CDR3 coding DNA: TGTGCCTGGACGTTCGGGGGGCTCGCAACTAATGAAAAACTGTTTTTT.

The chain carries TRBV7-2 and TRBJ1-3; possibly TRBD1 for D (5 bases). Deletions cut 5 bases from V and 0 bases from J, with 11 bases between. The CDR3 contains 15 residues. Germline V gives CDR1 SGHTA, CDR2 FQGNSA. The CDR3 DNA reads as TGTGCCAGCAGCCGGGACTCCAGCTCTGGAAACACCATATATTTT. Amino acids: CASSRDSSSGNTIYF. The whole variable domain, remainder taken from reference TRBV7-2 and TRBJ1-3, is GAGVSQSPSNKVTEKGKDVELRCDPISGHTALYWYRQSLGQGLEFLIYFQGNSAPDKSGLPSDRFSAERTGGSVSTLTIQRTQQEDSAVYLCASSRDSSSGNTIYFGEGSWLTVV.

V and J are TRBV18 and TRBJ1-5; maybe TRBD1 (5 bases). Germline-derived CDR1 and CDR2 are KGHSH and LQKENI. V gave up 3 bases and J gave up 2 bases, with 11 bases separating them. This CDR3 spans 15 amino acids. DNA of the CDR3: TGTGCCAGCTCACCTCAGGGTACGGGCAATCAGCCCCAGCATTTT. Translated: CASSPQGTGNQPQHF. The full variable domain, with the rest looked up from reference TRBV18 and TRBJ1-5, is NAGVMQNPRHLVRRRGQEARLRCSPMKGHSHVYWYRQLPEEGLKFMVYLQKENIIDESGMPKERFSAEFPKEGPSILRIQQVVRGDSAAYFCASSPQGTGNQPQHFGDGTRLSIL.

V is TRBV5-1 and J is TRBJ2-7; 11 positions match TRBD2. V lost 0 bases to trimming and J lost 4 bases; unmatched junction nucleotides: 6. This CDR3 region has 16 residues. CDR1 is SGHRS and CDR2 is YFSETQ in the germline V gene. The CDR3 region is CASSLVTGLAEYEQYF. CDR3 nucleotide sequence: TGCGCCAGCAGCTTGGTTACGGGACTAGCGGAATACGAGCAGTACTTC.

This chain links TRBV28 with TRBJ1-5; the D gene is possibly TRBD1 (6 bases). Per germline, CDR1 MDHEN and CDR2 SYDVKM. Trimming took off 6 bases at V and 5 bases at J, with 14 bases between the two ends. CDR3 size: 14 residues. CDR3 sequence: CASRLPQGYQPQHF. CDR3 coding DNA: TGTGCCAGCAGATTACCCCAGGGGTATCAGCCCCAGCATTTT.

The chain combines TRBV5-1 with TRBJ2-4; 11 nucleotides line up with TRBD1. CDR1 and CDR2 (germline): SGHRS, YFSETQ. V lost 2 bases, J lost 7 bases, and 14 bases stayed unmatched. CDR3 length: 18 amino acids. CDR3 region: CASSLTWTGGAGDNIQYF. The CDR3 bases are TGCGCCAGCAGCTTAACCTGGACAGGGGGCGCGGGGGACAACATTCAGTACTTC.

CDR3 sequence reads: CSADRGSETQYF. The CDR3 DNA reads TGCAGCGCGGACAGGGGGAGTGAGACCCAGTACTTC. This chain links TRBV29-1 with TRBJ2-5, with 10 bases fitting TRBD1. Trimming removed 7 bases from V and 5 bases from J; junction bases left unmatched: 4. This CDR3 has 12 residues. Germline V gene lookup returns CDR1 SQVTM and CDR2 ANQGSEA.

The chain employs TRBV5-1 and TRBJ2-3; 11 bases are shared with TRBD2. J gave up 4 bases and V 2 bases, and 3 bases lay outside the gene matches. Looked up from germline, CDR1 is SGHRS and CDR2 is YFSETQ. This CDR3 comprises 15 residues. CDR3 residues: CASSFLGLAADTQYF. For the CDR3, the DNA is TGCGCCAGCAGCTTTTTGGGACTAGCGGCAGATACGCAGTATTTT. The whole variable domain, remainder taken from reference TRBV5-1 and TRBJ2-3, is KAGVTQTPRYLIKTRGQQVTLSCSPISGHRSVSWYQQTPGQGLQFLFEYFSETQRNKGNFPGRFSGRQFSNSRSEMNVSTLELGDSALYLCASSFLGLAADTQYFGPGTRLTVL.

This clone was seen once. J is TRBJ2-3 and V is TRBV4-1, with TRBD2 identical over 15 bases. This CDR3 spans 20 amino acids. Trimming cost V 4 bases and J 0 bases; bases outside gene matches: 11. Germline V gene sequence: CDR1 MGHRA, CDR2 YSYEKL. This CDR3 is CASSLRGLAGGRRSTDTQYF. The CDR3 DNA follows: TGCGCCAGCAGCCTCCGCGGACTAGCGGGAGGGAGACGTAGCACAGATACGCAGTATTTT.

The rearrangement joins TRBV4-1 to TRBJ1-1; TRBD1 agrees at 9 bases. V trimming: 5 bases; J trimming: 4 bases; junction bases outside the gene matches: 2. The length of the CDR3 is 13 residues. Per germline, CDR1 MGHRA and CDR2 YSYEKL. Here the CDR3 DNA reads TGCGCCAGCAGCGGACAGGGGCTCACTGAAGCTTTCTTT. It codes for CASSGQGLTEAFF.

This chain links TRBV11-2 with TRBJ2-5; maybe TRBD2 (6 bases). The CDR3 is 16 residues long. CDR1 and CDR2 from the germline V gene are SGHAT and FQNNGV. V was pared by 1 base and J by 1 base, with 13 bases between. Here the CDR3 DNA reads TGTGCCAGCAGCTTAGCCCAGGAGGGGATCCAAGAGACCCAGTACTTC. Encoded protein: CASSLAQEGIQETQYF.

The chain couples TRBV7-6 to TRBJ2-5, with D perhaps matching TRBD2 (5 bases). The V gene's germline CDR1 is SGHVS and CDR2 FNYEAQ. The CDR3 covers 15 residues. V was trimmed by 1 base and J by 2 bases, leaving 11 bases between them. The chain's CDR3 is CASSLVAGKQETQYF. CDR3 nucleotides: TGTGCCAGCAGCTTAGTGGCCGGGAAACAAGAGACCCAGTACTTC.

The CDR3 is CASSLGLAGTNTGELFF. The CDR3 bases are TGTGCCAGCAGCTTAGGCCTAGCGGGGACGAACACCGGGGAGCTGTTTTTT. The chain links TRBV7-6 to TRBJ2-2, with 9 bases lining up with TRBD2. The CDR3 length is 17 residues. Losses at the gene ends were 1 base for V and 0 bases for J; bases not matched to a gene: 3. CDR1 is SGHVS, CDR2 FNYEAQ, per germline.

The rearrangement links TRBV11-3 to TRBJ2-1, with 7 bases identical to TRBD1. Germline V gene lookup returns CDR1 SGHNT and CDR2 YENEEA. V lost 6 bases to trimming and J lost 1 base; unmatched junction nucleotides: 12. This CDR3 has 17 residues. For the CDR3, the DNA is TGTGCCAGCAGACAGAGACAGGGTGAAAATTCCTACAATGAGCAGTTCTTC. It is translated as CASRQRQGENSYNEQFF.

The chain couples TRBV5-1 to TRBJ1-1, with TRBD1 matching over 10 bases. Germline-derived CDR1 and CDR2 are SGHRS and YFSETQ. This CDR3 has 16 amino acids. Losses at the gene ends were 4 bases for V and 0 bases for J; bases not matched to a gene: 6. CDR3 residues: CASSKDRGKMNTEAFF. DNA for the CDR3: TGCGCCAGCAGCAAGGACAGGGGGAAGATGAACACTGAAGCTTTCTTT. Based on the CDR3 plus reference TRBV5-1 and TRBJ1-1, the full variable domain is KAGVTQTPRYLIKTRGQQVTLSCSPISGHRSVSWYQQTPGQGLQFLFEYFSETQRNKGNFPGRFSGRQFSNSRSEMNVSTLELGDSALYLCASSKDRGKMNTEAFFGQGTRLTVV.

This clone was found a few times. This chain joins TRBV7-9 and TRBJ2-5; 10 bases are a match to TRBD2. In germline, CDR1 is SEHNR, CDR2 FQNEAQ (reference sequence). V shed 2 bases, J shed 5 bases, and the junction held 11 bases outside the gene matches. The CDR3 is 17 residues long. CDR3 amino acids: CASSLSLPSGSGETQYF. The CDR3 nucleotides read TGTGCCAGCAGCTTAAGCTTGCCTAGCGGGAGCGGGGAGACCCAGTACTTC.